The rows below give T cell receptor beta chains drawn from one sample of a study of siplizumab effects on memory and regulatory T cells. TCRdb's copy holds only in-frame clones and misses some; the assay was immunoSEQ multiplex PCR. The sample includes 92,000 or so clones, 70% to 90% seen only once; the top ten take roughly 15%. Material: CD4+ T cells sorted from blood. These receptors were taken from a human donor in good health. Each CDR3 is given with its conserved first and last residue. Fields, in order: V gene, D gene, CDR3 length, clone size, J gene, CDR3 DNA, CDR3 protein. D genes are given only for firm matches. Size tells how often a clone was seen (once, few, many) or the class of an expanded clone, and some rows leave it out.

V: TRBV6-1
D: TRBD1
length: 13
size: .
J: TRBJ1-4
DNA: TGTGCCAGCAGTCAGACAGGGAGGGAAAAACTGTTTTTT
CDR3: CASSQTGREKLFF

V: TRBV12-5
D: .
length: 14
size: once
J: TRBJ2-3
DNA: TGTGCTAGTGGGTTTGGCGTTAGCACAGATACGCAGTATTTT
CDR3: CASGFGVSTDTQYF

V: TRBV5-1
D: TRBD1
length: 15
size: once
J: TRBJ1-4
DNA: TGCGCCAGCAGCATTTCGGACAGGCTTAATGAAAAACTGTTTTTT
CDR3: CASSISDRLNEKLFF

V: TRBV4-1
D: TRBD2
length: 18
size: .
J: TRBJ2-2
DNA: TGCGCCAGCAGCCATCATCTTGTCGGGAGGGCCGAAACCGGGGAGCTGTTTTTT
CDR3: CASSHHLVGRAETGELFF

V: TRBV5-1
D: .
length: 14
size: .
J: TRBJ2-7
DNA: TGCGCCAGCAGCTTGTCAAAGAGCTCCTACGAGCAGTACTTC
CDR3: CASSLSKSSYEQYF

V: TRBV2
D: .
length: 15
size: .
J: TRBJ1-5
DNA: TGTGCCAGCAGTGAAGATAGGGCCCGGGAAATAACCCAGCATTTT
CDR3: CASSEDRAREITQHF

V: TRBV11-3
D: .
length: 12
size: .
J: TRBJ2-1
DNA: TGTGCCAGCAGTTCTTCCAGGGGTGAGCAGTTCTTC
CDR3: CASSSSRGEQFF

V: TRBV4-1
D: .
length: 14
size: .
J: TRBJ2-7
DNA: TGCGCCAGCAGCCAAGTGGCAGGGGCTGGAGAGCAGTACTTC
CDR3: CASSQVAGAGEQYF

V: TRBV6-5
D: .
length: 15
size: .
J: TRBJ1-1
DNA: TGTGCCAGCATCCCCCCGGGGCCCTCCAACACTGAAGCTTTCTTT
CDR3: CASIPPGPSNTEAFF

V: TRBV11-3
D: TRBD2
length: 18
size: .
J: TRBJ2-2
DNA: TGTGCCAGCAGCCCTAGAGGGGGTAGCGGGAGTTCGGCCGGGGAGCTGTTTTTT
CDR3: CASSPRGGSGSSAGELFF

V: TRBV19
D: .
length: 14
size: .
J: TRBJ2-7
DNA: TGTGCCAGTAGTTCCACAACTACCGTCCCCGAGCAGTACTTC
CDR3: CASSSTTTVPEQYF

V: TRBV2
D: .
length: 12
size: .
J: TRBJ1-5
DNA: TGTGCCAGCAGGAGGACTGACCAGCCCCAGCATTTT
CDR3: CASRRTDQPQHF

V: TRBV19
D: TRBD2
length: 17
size: .
J: TRBJ2-1
DNA: TGTGCCAGTAGTATTTCCCGATATGGGCGGGAGTCGGGTGAGCAGTTCTTC
CDR3: CASSISRYGRESGEQFF

V: TRBV9
D: .
length: 16
size: .
J: TRBJ1-3
DNA: TGTGCCAGCAGCCCCTTTTCCGAAGTCTCTGGAAACACCATATATTTT
CDR3: CASSPFSEVSGNTIYF

V: TRBV18
D: .
length: 14
size: .
J: TRBJ1-5
DNA: TGTGCCAGCTCACCCGGGACGGTCGATCAGCCCCAGCATTTT
CDR3: CASSPGTVDQPQHF

V: TRBV28
D: .
length: 15
size: .
J: TRBJ2-2
DNA: TGTGCCAGCAACTCCGGCCGAACACCGCCCGGGGAGCTGTTTTTT
CDR3: CASNSGRTPPGELFF

V: TRBV27
D: .
length: 15
size: .
J: TRBJ1-1
DNA: TGTGCCAGCAGTTTATCCCCGAGGGGCCATACTGAAGCTTTCTTT
CDR3: CASSLSPRGHTEAFF

V: TRBV11-2
D: TRBD2
length: 15
size: .
J: TRBJ2-7
DNA: TGTGCCAGCAGCCCTGGGACTAGCGACTCCTACGAGCAGTACTTC
CDR3: CASSPGTSDSYEQYF

V: TRBV11-2
D: TRBD1
length: 14
size: .
J: TRBJ2-2
DNA: TGTGCCAGCAGCACGGGACAGGGGGCGGGTGAGCTGTTTTTT
CDR3: CASSTGQGAGELFF

V: TRBV14
D: .
length: 13
size: .
J: TRBJ1-2
DNA: TGTGCCAGCAGCGCGGACGGCCTCTATGGCTACACCTTC
CDR3: CASSADGLYGYTF

V: TRBV15
D: .
length: 13
size: .
J: TRBJ1-2
DNA: TGTGCCACCAGCAGGGGGACTGACTATGGCTACACCTTC
CDR3: CATSRGTDYGYTF

V: TRBV29-1
D: TRBD2
length: 12
size: .
J: TRBJ2-7
DNA: TGCAGCGGGACTAGCGGGAGGGGAGAGCAGTACTTC
CDR3: CSGTSGRGEQYF

V: TRBV5-1
D: TRBD2
length: 15
size: once
J: TRBJ2-1
DNA: TGCGCCAGCAGCTTAACTAGCGGGAGTTACAATGAGCAGTTCTTC
CDR3: CASSLTSGSYNEQFF

V: TRBV7-2
D: .
length: 14
size: .
J: TRBJ2-7
DNA: TGTGCCAGCAGCTTAGAGCCGGCCTCCTACGAGCAGTACTTC
CDR3: CASSLEPASYEQYF

V: TRBV6-1
D: .
length: 17
size: .
J: TRBJ2-1
DNA: TGTGCCAGCAGTGGCCAGCCTGCGGGAAAGGTCTACAATGAGCAGTTCTTC
CDR3: CASSGQPAGKVYNEQFF

V: TRBV10-2
D: TRBD1
length: 16
size: .
J: TRBJ2-7
DNA: TGCGCCAGCAGTGATCCCACCGGACAGGGACTCTACGAGCAGTACTTC
CDR3: CASSDPTGQGLYEQYF

V: TRBV12-5
D: .
length: 15
size: .
J: TRBJ2-7
DNA: TGTGCTAGTGGTTTGACTGGGACGCGTGGAGGGGAGCAGTACTTC
CDR3: CASGLTGTRGGEQYF

V: TRBV21-1
D: .
length: 17
size: once
J: TRBJ2-1
DNA: TGTGCCAGCATCTCTGGGGGACTAGCGGGAGATCGGTATGAGCAGTTCTTC
CDR3: CASISGGLAGDRYEQFF

V: TRBV27
D: .
length: 14
size: .
J: TRBJ2-7
DNA: TGTGCCAGCACCTCGCTAGCGTCGTCCTACGAGCAGTACTTC
CDR3: CASTSLASSYEQYF

V: TRBV2
D: .
length: 15
size: once
J: TRBJ2-5
DNA: TGTGCCAGCAGTGAAGCGCTTTACCGGGTGGAGACCCAGTACTTC
CDR3: CASSEALYRVETQYF

V: TRBV9
D: TRBD1
length: 14
size: .
J: TRBJ2-7
DNA: TGTGCCAGCAGCGTAGCCGACAGGGCATACGAGCAGTACTTC
CDR3: CASSVADRAYEQYF

V: TRBV2
D: .
length: 13
size: .
J: TRBJ1-5
DNA: TGTGCCAGCAGTGAATTTTCATTACAGCCCCAGCATTTT
CDR3: CASSEFSLQPQHF

V: TRBV27
D: TRBD1
length: 16
size: .
J: TRBJ1-5
DNA: TGTGCCAGCAGTCCATTCGGGACAGGGAAAAATCAGCCCCAGCATTTT
CDR3: CASSPFGTGKNQPQHF

V: TRBV12-5
D: .
length: 15
size: .
J: TRBJ1-2
DNA: TGTGCTAGTGGAGCGGGGGACAAATGGAACTATGGCTACACCTTC
CDR3: CASGAGDKWNYGYTF

V: TRBV7-9
D: TRBD2
length: 18
size: .
J: TRBJ2-5
DNA: TGTGCCAGCAGCTTAGGGGGACTAGCGGGATCCTGGCAAGAGACCCAGTACTTC
CDR3: CASSLGGLAGSWQETQYF

V: TRBV2
D: .
length: 13
size: .
J: TRBJ2-1
DNA: TGTGCCAGCAGTGTTATCCCTTTCCTTGAGCAGTTCTTC
CDR3: CASSVIPFLEQFF